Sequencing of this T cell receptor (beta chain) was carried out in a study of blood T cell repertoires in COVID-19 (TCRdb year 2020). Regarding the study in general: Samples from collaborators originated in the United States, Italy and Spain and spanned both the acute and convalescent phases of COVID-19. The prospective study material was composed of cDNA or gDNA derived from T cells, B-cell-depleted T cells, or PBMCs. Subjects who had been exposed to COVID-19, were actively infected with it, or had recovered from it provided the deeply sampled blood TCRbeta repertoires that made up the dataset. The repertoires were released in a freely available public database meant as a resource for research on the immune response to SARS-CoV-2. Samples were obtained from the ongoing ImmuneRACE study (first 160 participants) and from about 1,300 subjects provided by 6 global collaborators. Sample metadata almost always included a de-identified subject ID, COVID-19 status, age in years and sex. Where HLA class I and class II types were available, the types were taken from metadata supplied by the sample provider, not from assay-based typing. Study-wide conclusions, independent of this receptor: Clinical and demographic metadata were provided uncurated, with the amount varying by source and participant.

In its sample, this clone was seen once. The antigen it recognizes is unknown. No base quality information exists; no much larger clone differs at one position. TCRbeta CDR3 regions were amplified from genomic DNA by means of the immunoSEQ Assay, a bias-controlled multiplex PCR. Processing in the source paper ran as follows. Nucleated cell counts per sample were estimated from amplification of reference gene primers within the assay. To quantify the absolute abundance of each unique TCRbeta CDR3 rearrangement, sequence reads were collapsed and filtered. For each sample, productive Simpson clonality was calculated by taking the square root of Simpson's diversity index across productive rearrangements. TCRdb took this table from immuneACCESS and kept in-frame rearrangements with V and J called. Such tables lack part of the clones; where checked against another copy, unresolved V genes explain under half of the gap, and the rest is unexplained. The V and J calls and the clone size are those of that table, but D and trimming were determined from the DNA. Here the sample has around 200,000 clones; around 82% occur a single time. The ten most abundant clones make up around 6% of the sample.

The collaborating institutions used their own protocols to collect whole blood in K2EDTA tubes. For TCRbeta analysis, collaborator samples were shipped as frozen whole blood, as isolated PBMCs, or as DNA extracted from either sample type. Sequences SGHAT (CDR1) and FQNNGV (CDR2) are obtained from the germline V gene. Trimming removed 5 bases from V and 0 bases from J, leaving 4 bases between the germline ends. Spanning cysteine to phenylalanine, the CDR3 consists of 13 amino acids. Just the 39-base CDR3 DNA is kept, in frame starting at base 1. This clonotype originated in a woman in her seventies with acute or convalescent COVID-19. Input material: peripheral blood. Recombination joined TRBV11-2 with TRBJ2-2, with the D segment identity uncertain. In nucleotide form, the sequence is TGTGCCAGCAGCCAAACGAACACCGGGGAGCTGTTTTTT. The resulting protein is CASSQTNTGELFF.